The 29 T cell receptor beta chains below were found in one sample sequenced in a study of T cells in Graves' hyperthyroidism and ophthalmopathy. What was amplified from RNA transcripts were TCR beta CDR3 regions. During a first-round RT-PCR of the TCR CDR3, the HTBI primer set was used. TCRdb reprocessed the multiplex PCR reads via MiXCR and lists one record per CDR3 protein. The repertoire holds nearly 750,000 distinct CDR3 sequences, over 35% seen once, with roughly 30% in the top ten. Sequencing used blood. The receptor set was obtained from a woman aged 35 to 49 with Graves' hyperthyroidism.

The chain combines TRBV19 with TRBJ2-7, with 8 bases matching TRBD1. CDR3 length: 15 residues. CDR1 is LNHDA and CDR2 is SQIVND in the germline V gene (reference sequence). With 4 bases clipped from V and 2 bases from J, the junction kept 7 bases outside the gene matches. The CDR3 region is CASSTLQGETYEQYF. The CDR3 nucleotides are TGTGCCAGTAGTACCTTACAGGGGGAGACCTACGAGCAGTACTTC. Variable domain in full (rest from reference TRBV19 and TRBJ2-7): DGGITQSPKYLFRKEGQNVTLSCEQNLNHDAMYWYRQDPGQGLRLIYYSQIVNDFQKGDIAEGYSVSREKKESFPLTVTSAQKNPTAFYLCASSTLQGETYEQYFGPGTRLTVT.

This clonotype appeared many times. V usage is TRBV7-2 and J usage is TRBJ1-2; unclear D gene. Germline values: CDR1 SGHTA, CDR2 FQGNSA. This CDR3 spans 12 amino acids. Between the trimmed V and J ends, which lost 0 bases and 7 bases, there was a span of 6 bases. The CDR3 sequence: CASSLARTGYTF. Written as DNA, the CDR3 is TGTGCCAGCAGCTTAGCACGAACTGGCTACACCTTC. Using reference TRBV7-2 and TRBJ1-2 for the parts outside the CDR3, the full variable domain is GAGVSQSPSNKVTEKGKDVELRCDPISGHTALYWYRQSLGQGLEFLIYFQGNSAPDKSGLPSDRFSAERTGGSVSTLTIQRTQQEDSAVYLCASSLARTGYTFGSGTRLTVV.

This clonotype was counted ten times or more. The chain has TRBV29-1 and TRBJ2-7; a possible D gene is TRBD2 (6 bases). Germline-derived CDR1 and CDR2 are SQVTM and ANQGSEA. The CDR3 is made up of 10 amino acids. V was pared by 2 bases and J by 9 bases, with 8 bases between. CDR3 residues: CSVERGGQYF. The CDR3 DNA reads TGCAGCGTTGAAAGGGGAGGGCAGTACTTC.

V is TRBV11-2 and J is TRBJ1-1, with D hard to call. The V end was cut by 7 bases, the J end by 5 bases, with 8 bases between. The CDR3 consists of 11 residues. Germline V gene data show CDR1 as SGHAT and CDR2 as FQNNGV. Here the CDR3 reads CASKLVTEAFF. The DNA of the CDR3 is TGTGCCAGCAAGTTGGTGACTGAAGCTTTCTTT.

The table lists this clonotype with a few counts. This chain uses TRBV12-3 or TRBV12-4 with TRBJ1-4; 8 nucleotides match TRBD1. Unmatched junction bases numbered 5, after V lost 7 bases and J lost 7 bases. The CDR3 is 13 amino acids. The CDR3 protein is CASIVTGGEKLFF. CDR3 nucleotides: TGTGCCAGCATTGTCACAGGGGGTGAAAAACTGTTTTTT.

The chain employs TRBV14 and TRBJ2-7; D gene ambiguous. The CDR3 is made up of 15 amino acids. The germline V gene has CDR1 SGHDN and CDR2 FVKESK. Between the trimmed V and J ends, which lost 4 bases and 5 bases, there was a span of 18 bases. CDR3 DNA sequence: TGTGCCAGCAGCCCCCTCCGGGTAACCGTAGACGAGCAGTACTTC. Translating it yields CASSPLRVTVDEQYF.

In the case of this clonotype: A much larger clone lies a single base off, so this may be a read error. The chain couples TRBV29-1 to TRBJ2-7; D is perhaps TRBD1 or TRBD2 (6 bases each). The CDR3 length is 15 residues. Between the trimmed V and J ends, which lost 4 bases and 2 bases, there was a span of 18 bases. Germline CDR1 SQVTM, CDR2 ANQGSEA. The CDR3 here is CSVGKGGGRPYEQYF. The CDR3 DNA reads TGCAGCGTTGGAAAGGGGGGAGGCCGCCCCTACGAGCAGTACTTC.

J is TRBJ1-1 and V is TRBV7-2, with TRBD1 identical over 8 bases. CDR3 length: 16 residues. Trimming took 5 bases from V and 6 from J; bases not matched to a gene: 14. In germline, CDR1 is SGHTA, CDR2 FQGNSA. This CDR3 reads CASSRTGSGRGAEAFF. In nucleotides, the CDR3 is TGTGCCAGCAGCCGGACAGGGTCAGGGCGTGGGGCTGAAGCTTTCTTT.

This chain links TRBV20-1 with TRBJ2-7; 9 bases line up with TRBD2. In germline, CDR1 is DFQATT, CDR2 SNEGSKA (reference sequence). This CDR3 spans 16 amino acids. After removal of 4 bases from V and 0 bases from J, the junction contained 10 bases not matched to a gene. The CDR3 protein is CSAMGLAGSSSYEQYF. The CDR3 DNA follows: TGCAGTGCTATGGGGCTAGCGGGGTCAAGCTCCTACGAGCAGTACTTC.

In the case of this clonotype: At one of its ends the junction is not consistent with the germline gene, which may arise from a read error. The chain couples TRBV20-1 to TRBJ2-2; weak D call: TRBD2 (5 bases). Germline CDR1 DFQATT, CDR2 SNEGSKA (reference sequence). The CDR3 runs 12 residues. The CDR3 sequence is CSGTGHTGELIF. In DNA form, the CDR3 reads TGCAGTGGGACGGGCCACACCGGGGAGCTGATTTTT.

The chain carries TRBV7-2 and TRBJ2-6; D call uncertain. Germline V CDR1 and CDR2: SGHTA, FQGNSA. This CDR3 has 15 amino acids. V lost 7 bases and J lost 0, with 10 bases in between. The DNA for the CDR3 is TGTGCCAGCAACCCGGACCACTCTGGGGCCAACGTCCTGACTTTC. Its protein is CASNPDHSGANVLTF.

CDR3: CASSSTGYTDGTGELFF. CDR3 nucleotides: TGTGCCAGCAGTTCGACAGGGTATACGGACGGCACCGGGGAGCTGTTTTTT. The chain joins TRBV6-5 to TRBJ2-2; TRBD1 matches at 7 bases. CDR1 and CDR2 (germline): MNHEY, SVGAGI. This CDR3 region has 17 residues. The V and J ends lost 4 bases and 4 bases, in that order; junction bases with no gene match: 12.

The chain has TRBV20-1 and TRBJ1-4; D gene uncertain. Trimming stripped 5 bases from V and 3 bases from J, with 16 bases between. Germline CDR1 DFQATT, CDR2 SNEGSKA (reference sequence). There are 15 residues in the CDR3. The CDR3 loop is CSAPAESAANEKLFF. The CDR3, as DNA: TGCAGTGCTCCGGCGGAGTCCGCCGCTAATGAAAAACTGTTTTTT.

This clonotype was detected a few times. The chain employs TRBV7-9 and TRBJ1-3; D is unresolved. V gave up 4 bases and J gave up 0 bases, with 10 bases separating them. From germline, CDR1 is SEHNR and CDR2 FQNEAQ (reference sequence). This CDR3 contains 15 residues. In DNA form, the CDR3 reads TGTGCCAGCAGCTCGGACTTTAGCTCTGGAAACACCATATATTTT. Encoded protein: CASSSDFSSGNTIYF.

This clonotype was seen repeatedly, ten times or more. The V gene is TRBV10-3, the J gene TRBJ1-2; TRBD1 aligns across 8 bases. CDR1 ENHRY and CDR2 SYGVKD come from the germline V gene. There are 18 residues in the CDR3. V dropped 1 base and J dropped 4; count of bases not matched to a gene: 14. The CDR3 reads CAISEFHGDRLYGYGYTF. The CDR3 DNA reads as TGTGCCATCAGTGAGTTCCATGGGGACAGGTTGTATGGCTATGGCTACACCTTC.

A note on this clonotype: One end of the junction does not line up with germline, which may come from a read error. This sequence joins TRBV15 and TRBJ1-2; 7 bases map to TRBD1. The CDR3 covers 14 residues. Germline CDR1 LNHNV, CDR2 YYDKDF (reference sequence). The CDR3 bases are TGTGCCAGCAGCCAAGACAGGGTTGGACGAGGCTACACCTTC. Amino acids: CASSQDRVGRGYTF.

The genes are TRBV12-3 or TRBV12-4 and TRBJ1-1; 9 bases map to TRBD1. V gave up 5 bases and J gave up 5 bases; unmatched junction bases: 6. CDR3 size: 14 residues. The CDR3 loop reads CASSGWTGETEAFF. DNA of the CDR3: TGTGCCAGCAGTGGATGGACAGGGGAGACTGAAGCTTTCTTT.

In regard to this clonotype: A much larger clone lies one base from this, so it may be a read error. This rearrangement joins TRBV19 to TRBJ2-5; D remains unclear. Germline-derived CDR1 and CDR2 are LNHDA and SQIVND (reference sequence). The length of the CDR3 is 13 residues. Trimming removed 5 bases from V and 0 bases from J, with 7 bases in between. The CDR3 bases are TGTGCCAGTAGTTGGATAGACCAAGAGACCCAGTACTTC. Protein sequence: CASSWIDQETQYF.

This sequence joins TRBV4-3 and TRBJ1-2; TRBD1 aligns across 8 bases. Germline values: CDR1 LGHNA, CDR2 YSLEER. This CDR3 has 16 residues. The V and J ends lost 1 base and 0 bases, in that order; junction bases with no gene match: 4. The CDR3 reads CASSQAHRGANYGYTF. DNA of the CDR3: TGCGCCAGCAGCCAAGCTCACAGGGGGGCTAACTATGGCTACACCTTC.

This clonotype came up many times. The CDR3 is CATKESGAPNTGELFF. The DNA of the CDR3 is TGTGCCACAAAAGAGTCAGGTGCACCCAACACCGGGGAGCTGTTTTTT. The V call is TRBV10-3, the J call TRBJ2-2; no firm D call. Trimming removed 10 bases at V and 2 bases at J, with 20 bases between. From germline, CDR1 is ENHRY and CDR2 SYGVKD. The CDR3 sequence is 16 residues long.

J is TRBJ1-2 and V is TRBV25-1; D may be TRBD1 (5 bases). Germline assignment: CDR1 MGHDK and CDR2 SYGVNS. Trimming shortened V by 8 bases and J by 6 bases, and 19 bases separated the two germline ends. The CDR3 is made up of 14 amino acids. The CDR3 here is CASGELLSGHGYTF. The CDR3, as DNA: TGTGCCAGCGGAGAGCTTTTGTCGGGGCATGGCTACACCTTC.

This clonotype was picked up a small number of times. The chain is built from TRBV20-1 and TRBJ1-1, with 7 bases aligning to TRBD1. After removal of 3 bases from V and 1 base from J, the junction contained 5 bases not matched to a gene. From germline, CDR1 is DFQATT and CDR2 SNEGSKA (reference sequence). The CDR3 extends over 14 amino acids. CDR3 in DNA: TGCAGTGCTAGGCTCTCAGGGGGGAACACTGAAGCTTTCTTT. Its protein is CSARLSGGNTEAFF.

The V call is TRBV11-1, the J call TRBJ2-2; D is perhaps TRBD1 or TRBD2 (5 bases each). Trimming pared 3 bases from V and 6 bases from J, leaving 17 bases between. Germline loops: CDR1 SGHAT, CDR2 FQDESV (reference sequence). The CDR3 loop spans 16 amino acids. CDR3 in DNA: TGTGCCAGCAGCTTTTCGGGTCGGGGCAGATCCGGGGAGCTGTTTTTT. Encoded protein: CASSFSGRGRSGELFF.

This clonotype came up once. This chain uses TRBV7-2 with TRBJ1-6, with 7 nucleotides matching TRBD1. V trimming: 3 bases; J trimming: 0 bases; junction bases outside the gene matches: 8. The CDR3 covers 18 residues. Germline V gene data show CDR1 as SGHTA and CDR2 as FQGNSA. CDR3 sequence (DNA): TGTGCCAGCAGCTTGGGACAGCAAGGCAGCTCCTATAATTCACCCCTCCACTTT. Translated, it gives CASSLGQQGSSYNSPLHF.

The chain has TRBV5-1 and TRBJ1-2; 10 nucleotides line up with TRBD1. The germline V gene has CDR1 SGHRS and CDR2 YFSETQ. CDR3 size: 15 residues. V trimming: 2 bases; J trimming: 3 bases; junction bases outside the gene matches: 4. CDR3 nucleotides: TGCGCCAGCAGCTTCCCCGGGACAGGGGACTATGGCTACACCTTC. Residues: CASSFPGTGDYGYTF.

V is TRBV2 and J is TRBJ1-1; unclear D gene. Looked up from germline, CDR1 is SNHLY and CDR2 is FYNNEI. CDR3 length: 13 amino acids. V lost 1 base and J lost 5, with 8 bases in between. CDR3 nucleotide sequence: TGTGCCAGCAGTGAAGAGAGGGTAACTGAAGCTTTCTTT. Encoded protein: CASSEERVTEAFF.

There are many counts of this clonotype. The chain has TRBV7-9 and TRBJ2-7; 9 nucleotides line up with TRBD1. The junction had 9 bases not matched to a gene; V was cut back by 5 bases and J by 7 bases. The germline CDR1 and CDR2 sequences are SEHNR and FQNEAQ (reference sequence). The CDR3 length is 14 residues. The CDR3 sequence: CASSVGTGWEEQYF. CDR3 DNA sequence: TGTGCCAGCAGCGTCGGGACAGGGTGGGAGGAGCAGTACTTC.

Turning to this clonotype: This clone may be a read error of a much larger clone one base away. This chain connects TRBV10-3 to TRBJ2-2; D uncertain. Germline CDR1 reads ENHRY; CDR2 reads SYGVKD. This CDR3 spans 14 amino acids. The V end was cut by 10 bases, the J end by 4 bases, with 16 bases between. CDR3 nucleotide sequence: TGTGCCAGCAACCCAACGGAAAGCACCGGGGAGCTGTTTTTT. It is translated as CASNPTESTGELFF.

There are many counts of this clonotype. V usage is TRBV25-1 and J usage is TRBJ1-2; no definite D call. Germline-derived CDR1 and CDR2 are MGHDK and SYGVNS. Deletions cut 2 bases from V and 0 bases from J, with 10 bases between. The CDR3 extends over 15 amino acids. The CDR3 DNA reads as TGTGCCAGCAGTGAACTAGGCACTTCTAACTATGGCTACACCTTC. It codes for CASSELGTSNYGYTF.